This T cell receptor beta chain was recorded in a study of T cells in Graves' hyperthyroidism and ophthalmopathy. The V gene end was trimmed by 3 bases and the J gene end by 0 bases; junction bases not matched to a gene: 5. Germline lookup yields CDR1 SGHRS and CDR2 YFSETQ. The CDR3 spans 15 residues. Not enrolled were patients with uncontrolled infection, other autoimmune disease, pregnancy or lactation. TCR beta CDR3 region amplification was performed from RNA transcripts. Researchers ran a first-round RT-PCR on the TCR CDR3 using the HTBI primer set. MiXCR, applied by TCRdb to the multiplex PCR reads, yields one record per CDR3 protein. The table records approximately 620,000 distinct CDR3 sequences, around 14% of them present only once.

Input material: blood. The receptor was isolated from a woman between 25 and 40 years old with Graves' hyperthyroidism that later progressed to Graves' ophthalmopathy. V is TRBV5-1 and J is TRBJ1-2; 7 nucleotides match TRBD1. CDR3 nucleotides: TGCGCCAGCAGCTGGACAGGAGATCCTAACTATGGCTACACCTTC. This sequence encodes CASSWTGDPNYGYTF.